The clone carrying this T cell receptor beta chain has a count of ten or more. Its antigen remains unknown. These data originate in a study of regulatory T cells in long-lasting Graves disease. Overall study findings and caveats: There was favoring of TRBV28, TRBJ1-2 and TRBJ2-5 in persistent disease.

Assembly of TCR beta libraries relied on iRepertoire HTBI primers together with Arm-PCR of CDR3 regions. A single record per CDR3 protein comes from TCRdb applying MiXCR to the multiplex PCR reads. Altogether around 460,000 distinct CDR3 sequences are present, about 14% being singletons, with the ten largest covering approximately 19%. CDR1 and CDR2 from the germline V gene are DFQATT and SNEGSKA (reference sequence). Trimming took 6 bases from V and 5 from J, leaving 16 bases between them. The length of the CDR3 is 13 residues. As for time point: newly diagnosed GD, antithyroid drugs for less than 3 months. After RNA was extracted from PBMCs, the TCR library was made from it. The sample was also linked to a second study, of T cells in Graves' hyperthyroidism and ophthalmopathy. Per that paper: First-round RT-PCR targeting the TCR CDR3 was performed with the HTBI primer set. Blood also held most thyroid clonotypes expanded beyond 0.001.

The receptor was isolated from a woman between 45 and 60 years old with Graves disease. The source material was peripheral blood mononuclear cells (PBMCs), sampled at new diagnosis, from a patient treated with antithyroid drugs. The chain combines TRBV20-1 with TRBJ2-5; D remains ambiguous. The CDR3 coding sequence is TGCAGTGCCCCCCTAAGGGTCCGGGAGACCCAGTACTTC. Translated: CSAPLRVRETQYF.